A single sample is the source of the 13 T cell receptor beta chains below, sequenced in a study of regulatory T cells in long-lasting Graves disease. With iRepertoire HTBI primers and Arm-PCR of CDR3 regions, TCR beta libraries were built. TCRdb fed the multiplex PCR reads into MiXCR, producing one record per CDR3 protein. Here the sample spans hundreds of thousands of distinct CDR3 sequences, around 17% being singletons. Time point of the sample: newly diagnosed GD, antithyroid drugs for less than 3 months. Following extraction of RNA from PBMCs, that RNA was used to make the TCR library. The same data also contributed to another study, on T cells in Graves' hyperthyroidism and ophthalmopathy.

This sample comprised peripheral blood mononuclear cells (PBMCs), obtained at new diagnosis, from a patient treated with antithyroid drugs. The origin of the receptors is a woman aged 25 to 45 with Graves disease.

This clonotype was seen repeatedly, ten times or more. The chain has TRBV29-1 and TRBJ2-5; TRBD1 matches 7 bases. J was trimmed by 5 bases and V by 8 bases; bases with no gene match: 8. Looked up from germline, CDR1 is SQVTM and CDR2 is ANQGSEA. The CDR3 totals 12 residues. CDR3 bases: TGCAGCTGGGACAGCGAGTCGGAGACCCAGTACTTC. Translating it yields CSWDSESETQYF. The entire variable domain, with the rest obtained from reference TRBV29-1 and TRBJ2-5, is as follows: SAVISQKPSRDICQRGTSLTIQCQVDSQVTMMFWYRQQPGQSLTLIATANQGSEATYESGFVIDKFPISRPNLTFSTLTVSNMSPEDSSIYLCSWDSESETQYFGPGTRLLVL.

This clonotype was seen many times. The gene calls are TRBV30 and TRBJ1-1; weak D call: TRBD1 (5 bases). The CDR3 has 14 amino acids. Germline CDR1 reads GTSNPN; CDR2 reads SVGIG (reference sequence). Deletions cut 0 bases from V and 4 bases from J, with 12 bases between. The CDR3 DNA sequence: TGTGCCTGGAGTGTACGACAGCTGGGCACTGAAGCTTTCTTT. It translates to CAWSVRQLGTEAFF.

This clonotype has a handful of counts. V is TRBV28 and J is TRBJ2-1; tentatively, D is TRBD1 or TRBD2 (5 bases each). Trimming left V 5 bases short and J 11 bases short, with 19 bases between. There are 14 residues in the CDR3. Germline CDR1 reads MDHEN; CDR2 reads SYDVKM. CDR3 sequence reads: CASSRLRDPPKQFF. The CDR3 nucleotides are TGTGCCAGCAGTCGGCTCCGGGACCCCCCCAAGCAGTTCTTC.

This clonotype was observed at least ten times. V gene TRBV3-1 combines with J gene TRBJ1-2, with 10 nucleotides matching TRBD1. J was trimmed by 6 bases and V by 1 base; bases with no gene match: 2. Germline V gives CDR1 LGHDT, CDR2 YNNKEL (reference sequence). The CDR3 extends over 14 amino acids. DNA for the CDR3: TGTGCCAGCAGCCAAGGGACAGGGGGTAATGGCTACACCTTC. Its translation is CASSQGTGGNGYTF.

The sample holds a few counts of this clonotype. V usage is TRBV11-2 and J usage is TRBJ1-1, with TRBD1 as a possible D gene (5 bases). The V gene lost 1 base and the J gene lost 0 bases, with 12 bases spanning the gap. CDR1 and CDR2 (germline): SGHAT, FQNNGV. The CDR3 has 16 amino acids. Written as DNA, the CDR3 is TGTGCCAGCAGCTTAGCAGGGCAGACGATGAACACTGAAGCTTTCTTT. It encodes CASSLAGQTMNTEAFF.

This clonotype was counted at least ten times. The DNA of the CDR3 is TGCAGTGCTAGACAAATAGCGGGAGGGCCCGCGTACAATGAGCAGTTCTTC. It yields the protein CSARQIAGGPAYNEQFF. This sequence joins TRBV20-1 and TRBJ2-1, with TRBD2 matching 11 bases. Germline CDR1 DFQATT, CDR2 SNEGSKA (reference sequence). This CDR3 region has 17 residues. Germline trimming cut 2 bases from V and 4 bases from J; bases unmatched to any gene: 10.

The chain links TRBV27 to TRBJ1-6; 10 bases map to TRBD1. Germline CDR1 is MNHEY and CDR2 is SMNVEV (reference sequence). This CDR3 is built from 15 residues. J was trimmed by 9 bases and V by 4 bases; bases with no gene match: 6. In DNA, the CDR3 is TGTGCCAGCAGTTCCCCGGGACAGGGGACTTCACCCCTCCACTTT. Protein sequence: CASSSPGQGTSPLHF.

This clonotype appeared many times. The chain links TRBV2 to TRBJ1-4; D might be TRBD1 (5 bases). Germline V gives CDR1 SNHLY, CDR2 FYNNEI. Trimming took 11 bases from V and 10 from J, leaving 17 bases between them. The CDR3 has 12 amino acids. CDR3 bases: TGTGCCGTACAGGTGGGCATCGCAAAACTGTTTTTT. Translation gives CAVQVGIAKLFF.

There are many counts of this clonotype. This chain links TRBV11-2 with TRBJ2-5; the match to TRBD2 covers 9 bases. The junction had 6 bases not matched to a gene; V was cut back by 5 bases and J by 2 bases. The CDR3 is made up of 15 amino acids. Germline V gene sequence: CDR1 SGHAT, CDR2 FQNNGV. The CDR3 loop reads CASSLVAGAQETQYF. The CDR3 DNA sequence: TGTGCCAGCAGCCTTGTAGCGGGAGCTCAAGAGACCCAGTACTTC.

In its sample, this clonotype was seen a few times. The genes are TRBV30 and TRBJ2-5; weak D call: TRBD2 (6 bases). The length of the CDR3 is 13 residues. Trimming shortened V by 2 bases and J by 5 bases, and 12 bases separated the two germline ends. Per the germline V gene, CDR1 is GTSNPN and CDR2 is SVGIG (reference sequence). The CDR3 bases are TGTGCCTGGAGTCGGACTACGGGGGAGACCCAGTACTTC. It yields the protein CAWSRTTGETQYF.

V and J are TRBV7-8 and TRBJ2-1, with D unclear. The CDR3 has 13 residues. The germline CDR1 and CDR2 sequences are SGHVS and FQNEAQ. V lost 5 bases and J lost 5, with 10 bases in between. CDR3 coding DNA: TGTGCCAGCAGCCGGACCATTAACAATGAGCAGTTCTTC. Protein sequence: CASSRTINNEQFF. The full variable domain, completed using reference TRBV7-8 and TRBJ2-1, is GAGVSQSPRYKVAKRGQDVALRCDPISGHVSLFWYQQALGQGPEFLTYFQNEAQLDKSGLPSDRFFAERPEGSVSTLKIQRTQQEDSAVYLCASSRTINNEQFFGPGTRLTVL.

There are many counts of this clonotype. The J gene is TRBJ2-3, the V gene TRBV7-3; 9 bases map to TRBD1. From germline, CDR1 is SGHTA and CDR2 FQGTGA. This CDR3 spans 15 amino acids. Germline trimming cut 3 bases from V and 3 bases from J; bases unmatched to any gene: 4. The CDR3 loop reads CASSFRGQGTDTQYF. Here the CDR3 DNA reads TGTGCCAGCAGCTTTCGGGGACAGGGAACAGATACGCAGTATTTT.

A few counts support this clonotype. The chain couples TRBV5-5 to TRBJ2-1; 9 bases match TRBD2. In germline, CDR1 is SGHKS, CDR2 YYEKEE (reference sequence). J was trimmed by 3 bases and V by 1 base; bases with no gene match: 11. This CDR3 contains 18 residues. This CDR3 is CASSLIPTASGIYNEQFF. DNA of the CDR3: TGTGCCAGCAGCTTGATACCCACGGCTAGCGGGATCTACAATGAGCAGTTCTTC.